This entry features one T cell receptor beta chain sequence. The sample holds one count of this clone. The clone's antigen remains unknown. No base qualities exist here, and no much larger clone lies one base off it. Reading the label with the study, this specimen's time point is: resected brain tissue, or blood drawn just prior to surgery. The surgery cases showing the highest brain T cell transcript signatures were chosen for TCR beta chain sequencing of brain tissue and, when available, of blood. Before surgery, the patients had been given at least one anti-epileptic drug. TCR-sequenced patients were children with drug-resistant epilepsy due to tuberous sclerosis complex, focal cortical dysplasia, Rasmussen encephalitis or hemimegalencephaly. The Monarch genomic DNA purification kit was used to extract bulk genomic DNA from unsorted brain tissue and whole blood. V is cut by 5 bases and J by 5 bases, and the space between the germline ends is 12 bases. Spanning cysteine to phenylalanine, the CDR3 consists of 13 amino acids. CDR3 DNA only is kept here, 39 bases in frame from base 1. Per the germline V gene, MGHDK is the CDR1 and SYGVNS is the CDR2.

This entry belongs to a study of brain T cells in children with intractable seizures (TCRdb year 2021). Regarding the study in general: Resected brain tissue from about 48 pediatric epilepsy surgery cases was initially screened for immune gene transcripts with a NanoString immunology panel. Of the approximately 12 selected surgery cases, pre-surgery blood was also sequenced for eight, so four had brain tissue only. The study at large found these results: Viral specificity was inferred only from CDR3 sequence similarity, and patients' HCMV serostatus was unknown. Because sequencing depth was different between pre-surgery and post-surgery blood, clones absent from the pre-surgery sample may reflect undersampling.

The immunoSEQ assay was applied to genomic DNA to generate the TCR beta chain sequences. The authors' analysis ran thus. CDR3 sequences that did not begin with the conserved framework cysteine at position 104 were removed by hand. Clonality was calculated as one minus the normalized Shannon's Diversity Index, with values ranging from 0 (maximal diversity) to 1 (oligoclonal). Chi-squared comparison-of-proportions tests were used to check whether the frequency of the same CDR3 differed between samples, for example brain versus blood. Public clonotypes were found through immuneACCESS searches, while the VDJdb browser was used to judge similarity to known antiviral clonotypes. The table was pulled from immuneACCESS by TCRdb, which kept in-frame rearrangements only. Such tables lose some clones; where checked, under half of the loss comes from unresolved V genes, and the rest has no known cause. The V and J calls and clone size come from that table; D and trimming were worked out from the DNA. The sample yields tens of thousands of clones; approximately 94% were counted once. Together, the top ten hold 1.5% of the sample.

The sample in question was peripheral blood, obtained at surgery. The clonotype was recovered from a boy younger than two with tuberous sclerosis and intractable seizures. Here the chain combines TRBV25-1 and TRBJ2-5; TRBD2 could be the D gene, as 6 bases match. Read as DNA, the sequence is TGTGCCAGCAGTCCCTGGGGGAGGGAGACCCAGTACTTC. This sequence encodes CASSPWGRETQYF.